Sequencing of this T cell receptor (beta chain) was carried out in a study of cytomegalovirus exposure and HLA in healthy donors. At the level of the study: In an early release, HLA-typed donors contributed tens of millions of unique TCR sequences.

In the case of this clone: Its antigen is unknown.

With 60 Vbeta and 13 Jbeta primers, the PCR was carried out. Libraries were prepared by immunoSEQ multiplex PCR; TCRdb keeps only in-frame clonotypes and omits some of them. Of 80,000 to 95,000 clones in the sample, 63% were seen once. This CDR3 contains 16 residues. V shed 4 bases, J shed 2 bases, and the junction held 11 bases outside the gene matches. Germline CDR1 MGHRA, CDR2 YSYEKL. Donors sampled were nominally healthy, though unrecorded immune exposures were likely. Whole-study findings and limits: Immune exposure was documented only through CMV serostatus. Later work found that TCR association rates differed between HLA loci; DRB1 had the most and HLA-C the fewest.

The specimen was PBMCs. The TCR sequence derives from a woman younger than 45 in good health and CMV-seronegative. The rearrangement links TRBV4-1 to TRBJ2-7, with TRBD1 matching 7 bases. The CDR3 DNA is TGCGCCAGCAGCCCCGAACAGGGGTATTCCACCTACGAGCAGTACTTC. It specifies CASSPEQGYSTYEQYF.